This TCR beta chain was recovered during a study of regulatory T cells in long-lasting Graves disease. General study findings and limits: The study found persistent patients shared more public clonotypes (roughly 2,800) than new patients (about 890).

Investigators prepared the TCR beta libraries by applying iRepertoire HTBI primers and Arm-PCR of CDR3 regions. One entry per CDR3 protein, called by TCRdb with MiXCR from the multiplex PCR reads. The sample includes fewer than 600,000 distinct CDR3 sequences, about 20% of them seen just once. In regard to this clonotype: What it recognizes is unknown.

Time point indicated: persistent/refractory GD, antithyroid drugs over 5 years with positive TRAb. RNA from PBMCs was the source of the TCR library. Patients met American Thyroid Association criteria for Graves' disease. All patients originated from an endocrinology department located in Xi'an, China. This sequence was found in a female donor with Graves disease. The sequencing used peripheral blood mononuclear cells (PBMCs), collected when the disease was refractory, from a patient treated with antithyroid drugs.

CDR3 amino acids: CAWSVRDSQPQHF. DNA for the CDR3: TGTGCCTGGAGTGTCCGGGACTCTCAGCCCCAGCATTTT. V is TRBV30 and J is TRBJ1-5; a weak D match, TRBD1 (5 bases). This CDR3 spans 13 amino acids. V dropped 0 bases and J dropped 6 bases, with 9 bases sitting between them. Looked up from germline, CDR1 is GTSNPN and CDR2 is SVGIG (reference sequence).